This is a list of T cell receptor beta chains from one sample in a study of shared clonotypes between healthy human individuals. Sequencing used immunoSEQ multiplex PCR; TCRdb keeps in-frame clones, though not all of them. Of about 2,500,000 clones listed, more than 90% are singletons. The sequencing sample was made of naive CD4+ T cells sorted from blood. The source is a man aged 18-30 years in good health. Both conserved end residues are part of each CDR3. Each record gives: clone size, J gene, D gene, V gene, CDR3 protein, CDR3 DNA. D genes are given only for firm matches. Rows give clone size only sometimes, using once, few, many, or a class for an expanded clone.

clone size: once; J gene: TRBJ1-1; D gene: TRBD1; V gene: TRBV4-3; CDR3 protein: CASSQGGQAEAFF; CDR3 DNA: TGCGCCAGCAGCCAAGGAGGACAGGCTGAAGCTTTCTTT
clone size: once; J gene: TRBJ1-1; D gene: NA; V gene: TRBV7-9; CDR3 protein: CASSYPGGTREAFF; CDR3 DNA: TGTGCCAGCAGCTACCCCGGTGGGACCCGCGAAGCTTTCTTT
clone size: once; J gene: TRBJ2-7; D gene: NA; V gene: TRBV13; CDR3 protein: CASSYRTARDYEQYF; CDR3 DNA: TGTGCCAGCAGCTACAGGACGGCCAGAGACTACGAGCAGTACTTC
clone size: NA; J gene: TRBJ2-2; D gene: NA; V gene: TRBV7-9; CDR3 protein: CASSLVQYTNTGELFF; CDR3 DNA: TGTGCCAGCAGCTTAGTTCAATACACGAACACCGGGGAGCTGTTTTTT
clone size: NA; J gene: TRBJ2-2; D gene: NA; V gene: TRBV5-4; CDR3 protein: CASSSPGRGYTGELFF; CDR3 DNA: TGTGCCAGCAGCTCGCCAGGAAGGGGATACACCGGGGAGCTGTTTTTT
clone size: NA; J gene: TRBJ1-3; D gene: NA; V gene: TRBV25-1; CDR3 protein: CASSVPGGSGNTIYF; CDR3 DNA: TGTGCCAGCAGTGTACCGGGGGGGTCTGGAAACACCATATATTTT
clone size: NA; J gene: TRBJ1-6; D gene: NA; V gene: TRBV6-4; CDR3 protein: CASSEDSARVALHF; CDR3 DNA: TGTGCCAGCAGCGAGGACAGTGCGCGGGTGGCCCTCCACTTT
clone size: NA; J gene: TRBJ2-3; D gene: NA; V gene: TRBV11-2; CDR3 protein: CASSLDRDTQYF; CDR3 DNA: TGTGCCAGCAGCTTAGATCGGGATACGCAGTATTTT
clone size: NA; J gene: TRBJ2-6; D gene: TRBD2; V gene: TRBV5-1; CDR3 protein: CASSWGLAGGPATTAGANVLTF; CDR3 DNA: TGCGCCAGCAGCTGGGGACTAGCGGGAGGGCCTGCTACAACCGCTGGGGCCAACGTCCTGACTTTC
clone size: NA; J gene: TRBJ2-7; D gene: TRBD1; V gene: TRBV5-4; CDR3 protein: CASSLSGGRNEQYF; CDR3 DNA: TGTGCCAGCAGCTTGTCAGGGGGCCGAAACGAGCAGTACTTC
clone size: NA; J gene: TRBJ2-5; D gene: TRBD2; V gene: TRBV5-4; CDR3 protein: CASSRMGRGEQETQYF; CDR3 DNA: TGTGCCAGCAGTCGCATGGGGCGGGGGGAACAAGAGACCCAGTACTTC
clone size: few; J gene: TRBJ1-2; D gene: NA; V gene: TRBV2; CDR3 protein: CASISGTANYGYTF; CDR3 DNA: TGTGCCAGCATTTCAGGGACGGCTAACTATGGCTACACCTTC
clone size: few; J gene: TRBJ1-3; D gene: NA; V gene: TRBV4-1; CDR3 protein: CASSQMAGTIYF; CDR3 DNA: TGCGCCAGCAGCCAAATGGCGGGCACCATATATTTT
clone size: few; J gene: TRBJ1-5; D gene: NA; V gene: TRBV6-1; CDR3 protein: CASSEQDRLNQPQHF; CDR3 DNA: TGTGCCAGCAGTGAACAGGACAGACTCAATCAGCCCCAGCATTTT
clone size: NA; J gene: TRBJ1-6; D gene: TRBD1; V gene: TRBV19; CDR3 protein: CASSIVGTGDSPLHF; CDR3 DNA: TGTGCCAGTAGTATAGTCGGGACAGGGGATTCACCCCTCCACTTT
clone size: NA; J gene: TRBJ2-3; D gene: NA; V gene: TRBV7-2; CDR3 protein: CASSFTNIRTADTQYF; CDR3 DNA: TGTGCCAGCAGCTTTACGAATATTAGAACGGCAGATACGCAGTATTTT
clone size: NA; J gene: TRBJ1-6; D gene: TRBD1; V gene: TRBV27; CDR3 protein: CASSPGTGGGNSPLHF; CDR3 DNA: TGTGCCAGCAGTCCGGGGACAGGGGGCGGTAATTCACCCCTCCACTTT
clone size: NA; J gene: TRBJ2-7; D gene: TRBD1; V gene: TRBV4-1; CDR3 protein: CASSRILTGNRYEQYF; CDR3 DNA: TGCGCCAGCAGCCGAATACTGACAGGGAATAGGTACGAGCAGTACTTC
clone size: NA; J gene: TRBJ2-7; D gene: NA; V gene: TRBV7-9; CDR3 protein: CASSRPGLGPSGEQYF; CDR3 DNA: TGTGCCAGCAGTCGGCCGGGACTCGGGCCCTCTGGCGAGCAGTACTTC
clone size: NA; J gene: TRBJ1-2; D gene: NA; V gene: TRBV19; CDR3 protein: CASSPTGVYGYTF; CDR3 DNA: TGTGCCAGTAGTCCTACAGGAGTCTATGGCTACACCTTC
clone size: NA; J gene: TRBJ1-1; D gene: NA; V gene: TRBV21-1; CDR3 protein: CASSKEKAFF; CDR3 DNA: TGTGCCAGCAGCAAAGAGAAAGCTTTCTTT
clone size: NA; J gene: TRBJ2-1; D gene: TRBD2; V gene: TRBV25-1; CDR3 protein: CASSDGGLGNNEQFF; CDR3 DNA: TGTGCCAGCAGTGACGGGGGACTAGGTAACAATGAGCAGTTCTTC
clone size: NA; J gene: TRBJ2-7; D gene: NA; V gene: TRBV25-1; CDR3 protein: CASIGISSYEQYF; CDR3 DNA: TGTGCCAGCATCGGAATCAGCTCCTACGAGCAGTACTTC
clone size: NA; J gene: TRBJ1-3; D gene: NA; V gene: TRBV7-9; CDR3 protein: CASSRTGGDGNTIYF; CDR3 DNA: TGTGCCAGCAGTCGAACTGGGGGCGACGGAAACACCATATATTTT
clone size: NA; J gene: TRBJ1-6; D gene: NA; V gene: TRBV29-1; CDR3 protein: CSVTDSSLHNSPLHF; CDR3 DNA: TGCAGCGTTACGGACAGCTCCCTGCATAATTCACCCCTCCACTTT
clone size: NA; J gene: TRBJ2-7; D gene: TRBD1; V gene: TRBV25-1; CDR3 protein: CASSEGQATYEQYF; CDR3 DNA: TGTGCCAGCAGTGAGGGACAGGCAACCTACGAGCAGTACTTC